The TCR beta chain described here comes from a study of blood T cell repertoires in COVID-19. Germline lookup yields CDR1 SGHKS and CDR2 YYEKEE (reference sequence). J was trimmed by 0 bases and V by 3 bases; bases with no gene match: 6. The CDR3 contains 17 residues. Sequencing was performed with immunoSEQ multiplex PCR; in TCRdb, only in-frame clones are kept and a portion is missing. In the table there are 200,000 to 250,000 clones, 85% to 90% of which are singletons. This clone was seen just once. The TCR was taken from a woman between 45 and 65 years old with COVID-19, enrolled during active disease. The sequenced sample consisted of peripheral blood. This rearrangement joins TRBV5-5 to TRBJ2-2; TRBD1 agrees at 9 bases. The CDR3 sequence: CASSWIQGAANTGELFF. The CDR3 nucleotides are TGTGCCAGCAGCTGGATACAGGGGGCGGCGAACACCGGGGAGCTGTTTTTT.